This TCR beta chain was captured by sequencing in a study of blood T cell repertoires in COVID-19. At the level of the study: Sources were T cells, B-cell-depleted T cells, or PBMCs; the material itself was cDNA or gDNA.

Measured with immunoSEQ multiplex PCR; TCRdb has only the in-frame clones, and not every one. Of 160,000 or so clones in the sample, roughly 90% were seen once. This CDR3 is built from 13 residues. V lost 1 base to trimming and J lost 4 bases, with 8 bases between them. Germline V gene sequence: CDR1 SGHTS, CDR2 YDEGEE. This clone has only one observation. The chain uses TRBV5-8 and TRBJ2-5; D not certain. Sequencing input: peripheral blood. The source is a woman aged 60 to 75 who had recovered from COVID-19. The DNA of the CDR3 is TGTGCCAGCAGCTTGTCCCCGGGAGAGACCCAGTACTTC. Protein: CASSLSPGETQYF.